This T cell receptor beta chain was captured by sequencing in a study of T cell repertoires in cytomegalovirus infection. Study-level findings and limits: Across the ex vivo response, the dominant clonotypes were HLA-C-restricted CMV-specific TCR beta clonotypes.

TCRdb reprocessed the reads with MiXCR, giving one entry per CDR3 protein. Of some 600,000 distinct CDR3 sequences in the sample, approximately 24% are singletons; the top ten hold 7.5% to 9%. Turning to this clonotype: The antigen is undetermined.

The CDR3 runs 19 residues. Germline CDR1 MGHDK, CDR2 SYGVNS. With 8 bases clipped from V and 4 bases from J, the junction kept 23 bases outside the gene matches. The V and J genes are TRBV25-1 and TRBJ2-5; 9 bases fit TRBD1. The TCR sequence derives from a human donor in good health (CMV status not recorded). Some clones in this sample may be carry-over from other donors' samples. Source material: CD8+ T cells from PBMCs. The CDR3 is CASLVMVGRDRDELETQYF. The DNA of the CDR3 is TGTGCCAGCCTAGTGATGGTGGGTCGGGACAGGGACGAACTAGAGACCCAGTACTTC.